This T cell receptor beta chain derives from a study of regulatory T cells in long-lasting Graves disease. CDR1 is SEHNR, CDR2 FQNEAQ, per germline (reference sequence). After removal of 3 bases from V and 15 bases from J, the junction contained 14 bases not matched to a gene. CDR3 length: 15 amino acids. Time point of the sample: persistent/refractory GD, antithyroid drugs over 5 years with positive TRAb. RNA from PBMCs was the source of the TCR library. The TCR beta library used iRepertoire HTBI primers with Arm-PCR amplification of CDR3. TCRdb fed the multiplex PCR reads into MiXCR, producing one record per CDR3 protein. The data show 420,000 or so distinct CDR3 sequences, about 20% seen once.

This TCR derives from a female donor with Graves disease. This chain uses TRBV7-9 with TRBJ2-1, with 10 bases matching TRBD2. The specimen comprised peripheral blood mononuclear cells (PBMCs), sampled when the disease was refractory, from a patient treated with antithyroid drugs. The CDR3 here is CASSLNWGSSGSPFF. CDR3 nucleotides: TGTGCCAGCAGCTTGAACTGGGGCTCTAGCGGGAGCCCGTTCTTC.